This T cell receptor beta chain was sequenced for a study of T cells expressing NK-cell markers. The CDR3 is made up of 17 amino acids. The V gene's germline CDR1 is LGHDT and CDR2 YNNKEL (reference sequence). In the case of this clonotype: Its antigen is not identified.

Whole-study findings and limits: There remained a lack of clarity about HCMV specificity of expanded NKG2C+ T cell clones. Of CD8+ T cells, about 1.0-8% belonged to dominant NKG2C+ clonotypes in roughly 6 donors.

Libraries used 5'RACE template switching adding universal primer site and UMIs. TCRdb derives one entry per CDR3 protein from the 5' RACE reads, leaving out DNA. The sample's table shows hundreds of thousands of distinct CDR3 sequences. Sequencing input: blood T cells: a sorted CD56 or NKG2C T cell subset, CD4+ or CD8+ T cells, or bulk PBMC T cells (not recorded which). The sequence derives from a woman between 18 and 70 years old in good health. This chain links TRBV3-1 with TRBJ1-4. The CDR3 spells CASSPRYPTATNEKLFF. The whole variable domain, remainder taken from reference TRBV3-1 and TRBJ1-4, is DTAVSQTPKYLVTQMGNDKSIKCEQNLGHDTMYWYKQDSKKFLKIMFSYNNKELIINETVPNRFSPKSPDKAHLNLHINSLELGDSAVYFCASSPRYPTATNEKLFFGSGTQLSVL.